The text below deals with one TCR beta chain. Its antigen is still unknown. This specimen belongs to a study of memory CD4+ T cells and cytomegalovirus serostatus. Single viable CD3+CD4+CD8-CD45RO+ cells were sorted as the memory CD4+ T cells. Profiled with immunoSEQ multiplex PCR; TCRdb holds only in-frame clones, not every one. Among more than 55,000 clones listed, 82% were seen once. The CDR3 sequence is 15 residues long. Study-wide findings and caveats: Suggested: most of the CMV-linked TCR signature lies in CD4+ memory cells.

Sequences were obtained from memory CD4+ T cells from blood. The genes are TRBV12-2 and TRBJ1-1; the D call of TRBD1 is as the table states it, not checked on the DNA. TRBV12-2 is recorded as a pseudogene. The origin of this receptor is an adult in good health and CMV-seronegative. The CDR3 loop is CASRLAPGQRTEAFF. The CDR3 DNA sequence: TGTGCAAGTCGCTTAGCCCCGGGACAGAGGACTGAAGCTTTCTTT.